A single TCR beta chain is shown here with its context. The source of the sample is a study of blood T cell repertoires in COVID-19. The length of the CDR3 is 15 residues. The germline CDR1 and CDR2 sequences are MNHEY and SMNVEV (reference sequence). V lost 7 bases, J lost 3 bases, and 10 bases stayed unmatched. Generated by immunoSEQ multiplex PCR, the TCRdb table keeps only in-frame clones and is missing some. The sample lists around 440,000 clones, around 88% occurring once. The chain uses TRBV27 and TRBJ1-1; the match to TRBD1 covers 8 bases. Sequencing used peripheral blood. The sequence was obtained from a woman aged 50 to 60 with COVID-19, enrolled during active disease. For the CDR3, the DNA is TGTGCCAGCACTCCCTACCAGGGGGCGGACACTGAAGCTTTCTTT. It specifies CASTPYQGADTEAFF.